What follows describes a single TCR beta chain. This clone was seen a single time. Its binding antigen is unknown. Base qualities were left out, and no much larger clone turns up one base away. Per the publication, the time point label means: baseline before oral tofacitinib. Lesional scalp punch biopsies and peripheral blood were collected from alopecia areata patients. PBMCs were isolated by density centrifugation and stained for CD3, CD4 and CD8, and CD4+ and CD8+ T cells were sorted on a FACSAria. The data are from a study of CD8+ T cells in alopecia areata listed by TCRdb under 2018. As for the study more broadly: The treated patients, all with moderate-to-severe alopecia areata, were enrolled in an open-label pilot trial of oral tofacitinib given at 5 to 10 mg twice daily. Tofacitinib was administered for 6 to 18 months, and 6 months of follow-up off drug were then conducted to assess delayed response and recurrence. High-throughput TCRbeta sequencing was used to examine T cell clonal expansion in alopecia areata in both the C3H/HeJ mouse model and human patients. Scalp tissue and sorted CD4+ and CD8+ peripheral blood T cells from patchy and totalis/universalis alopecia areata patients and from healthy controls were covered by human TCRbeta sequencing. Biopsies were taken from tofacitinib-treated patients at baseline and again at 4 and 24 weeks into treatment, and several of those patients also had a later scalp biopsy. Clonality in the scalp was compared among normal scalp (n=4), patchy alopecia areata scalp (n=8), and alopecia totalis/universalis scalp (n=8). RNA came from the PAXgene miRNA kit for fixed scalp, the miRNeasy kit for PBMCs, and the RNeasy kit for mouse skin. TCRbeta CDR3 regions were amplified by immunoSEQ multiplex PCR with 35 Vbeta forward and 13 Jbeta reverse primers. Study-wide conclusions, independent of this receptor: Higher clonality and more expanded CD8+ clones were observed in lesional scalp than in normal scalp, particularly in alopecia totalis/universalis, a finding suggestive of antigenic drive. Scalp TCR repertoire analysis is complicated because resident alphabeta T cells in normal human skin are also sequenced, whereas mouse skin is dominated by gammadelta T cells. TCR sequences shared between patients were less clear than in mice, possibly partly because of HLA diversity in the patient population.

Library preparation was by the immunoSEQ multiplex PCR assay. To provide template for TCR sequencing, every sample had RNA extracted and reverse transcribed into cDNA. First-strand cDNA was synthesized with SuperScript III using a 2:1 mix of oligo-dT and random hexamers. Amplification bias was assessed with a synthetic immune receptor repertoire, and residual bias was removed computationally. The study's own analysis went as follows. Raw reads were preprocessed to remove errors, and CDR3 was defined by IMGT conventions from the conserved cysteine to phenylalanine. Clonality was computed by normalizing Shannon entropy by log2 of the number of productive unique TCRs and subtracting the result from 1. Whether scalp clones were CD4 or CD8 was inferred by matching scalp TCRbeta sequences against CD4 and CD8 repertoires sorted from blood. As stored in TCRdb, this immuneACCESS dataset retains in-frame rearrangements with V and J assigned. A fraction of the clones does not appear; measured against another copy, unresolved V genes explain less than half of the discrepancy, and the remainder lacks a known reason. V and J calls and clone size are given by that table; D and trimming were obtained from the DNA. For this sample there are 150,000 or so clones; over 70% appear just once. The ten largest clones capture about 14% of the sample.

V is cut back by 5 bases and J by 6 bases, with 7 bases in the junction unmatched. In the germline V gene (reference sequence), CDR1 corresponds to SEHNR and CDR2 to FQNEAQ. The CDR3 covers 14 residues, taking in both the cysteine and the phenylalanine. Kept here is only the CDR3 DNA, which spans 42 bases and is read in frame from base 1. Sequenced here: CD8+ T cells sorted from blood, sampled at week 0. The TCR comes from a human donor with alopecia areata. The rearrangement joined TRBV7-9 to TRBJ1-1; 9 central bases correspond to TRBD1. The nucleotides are TGTGCCAGCAGCGTGGGACAGGGAGTCCCTGAAGCTTTCTTT. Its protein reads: CASSVGQGVPEAFF.